Sequencing of this T cell receptor beta chain was carried out in a study of blood T cell repertoires in COVID-19. Across the whole study: Whether acute or convalescent, the COVID-19 samples came from the United States, Italy and Spain.

V lost 3 bases and J lost 1, with 6 bases in between. In germline, CDR1 is SGHTA, CDR2 FQGTGA. The CDR3 consists of 13 residues. Under the authors' procedure: From reference gene primer amplification, estimates of nucleated cell counts were derived. The repertoire was sequenced with immunoSEQ multiplex PCR; TCRdb's copy has only in-frame clones and lacks some. V and J calls and clone size come straight from that table; D and trimming were deduced from the DNA. In the table there are some 190,000 clones, more than 70% of which are singletons. The chain is built from TRBV7-3 and TRBJ1-1; no definite D call. The clonotype originates from a man aged 18 to 29 with active or convalescent COVID-19. The material sequenced was peripheral blood. CDR3 nucleotide sequence: TGTGCCAGCAGCTTTGGGCCGAACACTGAAGCTTTCTTT. It encodes CASSFGPNTEAFF. The whole variable domain, remainder taken from reference TRBV7-3 and TRBJ1-1, is GAGVSQTPSNKVTEKGKYVELRCDPISGHTALYWYRQSLGQGPEFLIYFQGTGAADDSGLPNDRFFAVRPEGSVSTLKIQRTERGDSAVYLCASSFGPNTEAFFGQGTRLTVV.